One sample yielded the 17 T cell receptor beta chains listed below, sequenced in a study of vaccination and CD4 T cells after COVID-19. No antigens are known for them. The assay that was used to sequence DNA from cultured CD4+ T cells was the Oncomine TCR Beta short-read assay. MiXCR, applied by TCRdb to the PCR reads, yields one record per CDR3 protein. In the table there are under 20,000 distinct CDR3 sequences, approximately 51% of which are singletons. The treatment is: roughly 10-day PBMC culture with coronavirus spike peptide pools or control peptides (ViraFEST assay). Sequenced here: CD4+ T cells from blood, cultured in vitro, sampled before SARS-CoV-2 vaccination. These receptors all come from a human donor who had recovered from COVID-19.

Written as DNA, the CDR3 is TGCGCCAGCAGCTTGGGGTCAGGCACTGGAAACACCATATATTTT. It codes for CASSLGSGTGNTIYF. The chain combines TRBV5-1 with TRBJ1-3; D call uncertain. Germline V gives CDR1 SGHRS, CDR2 YFSETQ. The CDR3 extends over 15 amino acids. The V end was cut by 0 bases, the J end by 2 bases, with 9 bases between. Filled out from reference TRBV5-1 and TRBJ1-3, the complete variable domain reads KAGVTQTPRYLIKTRGQQVTLSCSPISGHRSVSWYQQTPGQGLQFLFEYFSETQRNKGNFPGRFSGRQFSNSRSEMNVSTLELGDSALYLCASSLGSGTGNTIYFGEGSWLTVV.

The chain combines TRBV20-1 with TRBJ2-5; D remains unclear. CDR1 is DFQATT and CDR2 is SNEGSKA in the germline V gene (reference sequence). With 6 bases removed from V and 0 bases from J, the gap between germline ends came to 11 bases. The CDR3 runs 13 residues. CDR3 coding DNA: TGCAGTGCCGCTGACGGATACCAAGAGACCCAGTACTTC. It yields the protein CSAADGYQETQYF.

This clonotype was seen only a few times. CDR3 loop: CASSLGPIVVETQYF. CDR3 sequence (DNA): TGTGCCAGCAGCTTAGGACCGATCGTCGTCGAGACCCAGTACTTC. This chain joins TRBV7-9 and TRBJ2-5; D remains unclear. CDR1 is SEHNR and CDR2 is FQNEAQ in the germline V gene (reference sequence). The CDR3 has 15 amino acids. With 1 base removed from V and 5 bases from J, the gap between germline ends came to 14 bases.

There are a few counts of this clonotype. The chain links TRBV20-1 to TRBJ2-3; D perhaps matches TRBD2 (6 bases). This CDR3 contains 14 residues. Per germline, CDR1 DFQATT and CDR2 SNEGSKA (reference sequence). Trimming removed 6 bases from V and 0 bases from J, with 13 bases in between. CDR3 in DNA: TGCAGTGCGAAACGAAGCGGGAGCACAGATACGCAGTATTTT. The encoded protein is CSAKRSGSTDTQYF.

The chain employs TRBV6-1 and TRBJ1-5; D is unresolved. The CDR3 contains 12 residues. V lost 4 bases and J 4 bases, leaving 5 bases between the germline ends. The germline gives CDR1 MNHNS, CDR2 SASEGT. CDR3 amino acids: CASSVLNQPQHF. CDR3 in DNA: TGTGCCAGCAGTGTCCTTAATCAGCCCCAGCATTTT.

The chain combines TRBV7-3 with TRBJ1-1, with 7 bases matching TRBD1. J gave up 5 bases and V 0 bases, and 9 bases lay outside the gene matches. The CDR3 is 16 residues long. Germline CDR1 is SGHTA and CDR2 is FQGTGA. The CDR3 is CASSLTPTGWGTEAFF. In nucleotides, the CDR3 is TGTGCCAGCAGCTTAACGCCGACAGGGTGGGGTACTGAAGCTTTCTTT.

This clonotype ranks as medium-sized. The chain couples TRBV6-1 to TRBJ1-6; 9 bases line up with TRBD1. Germline loops: CDR1 MNHNS, CDR2 SASEGT. Losses at the gene ends were 2 bases for V and 7 bases for J; bases not matched to a gene: 6. The CDR3 totals 16 residues. CDR3 sequence: CASSESIGQGNSPLHF. CDR3 sequence (DNA): TGTGCCAGCAGTGAATCCATTGGACAGGGGAATTCACCCCTCCACTTT.

The rearrangement uses TRBV21-1 and TRBJ2-7; TRBD2, the table's D call, was not compared with the DNA. TRBV21-1 is noted as a pseudogene. This CDR3 has 19 amino acids. The CDR3 protein is CASSMWYRAHLQTYYEQYF. In nucleotides, the CDR3 is TGTGCCAGCAGCATGTGGTACAGGGCCCATCTCCAAACCTACTACGAGCAGTACTTC.

The genes are TRBV20-1 and TRBJ1-3, with unresolved D. Trimming pared 0 bases from V and 3 bases from J, leaving 12 bases between. The CDR3 totals 15 residues. CDR1 DFQATT and CDR2 SNEGSKA come from the germline V gene (reference sequence). The CDR3 spells CSARDISPDGNTIYF. CDR3 DNA: TGCAGTGCTAGAGATATTAGTCCAGATGGAAACACCATATATTTT.

The chain recombines TRBV11-3 with TRBJ2-7; D may be TRBD1 (5 bases). V lost 1 base to trimming and J lost 3 bases, with 7 bases between them. CDR1 and CDR2 from the germline V gene are SGHNT and YENEEA. CDR3 size: 13 residues. The CDR3 DNA is TGTGCCAGCAGCTTAGGGGGCGACTACGAGCAGTACTTC. Translating it yields CASSLGGDYEQYF.

The rearrangement uses TRBV7-2 and TRBJ1-6; D is perhaps TRBD1 (5 bases). Trimming removed 5 bases from V and 10 bases from J, with 18 bases in between. The germline gives CDR1 SGHTA, CDR2 FQGNSA. The CDR3 sequence is 15 residues long. CDR3 DNA sequence: TGTGCCAGCAGCCGGCAGACAGCCGTTCTCTCACCCCTCCACTTT. Amino acid sequence: CASSRQTAVLSPLHF. The entire variable domain, with the rest obtained from reference TRBV7-2 and TRBJ1-6, is as follows: GAGVSQSPSNKVTEKGKDVELRCDPISGHTALYWYRQSLGQGLEFLIYFQGNSAPDKSGLPSDRFSAERTGGSVSTLTIQRTQQEDSAVYLCASSRQTAVLSPLHFGNGTRLTVT.

This clonotype was observed a few times. The rearrangement joins TRBV19 to TRBJ1-1, with no clear D. Between the trimmed V and J ends, which lost 4 bases and 2 bases, there was a span of 14 bases. The CDR3 totals 15 residues. Germline V gene data show CDR1 as LNHDA and CDR2 as SQIVND (reference sequence). This CDR3 is CASSTRAAANTEAFF. The CDR3 DNA is TGTGCCAGTAGTACCCGGGCCGCTGCCAACACTGAAGCTTTCTTT.

The rearrangement joins TRBV21-1 to TRBJ2-3; the table's TRBD2 call for D was not verified on the DNA. TRBV21-1 is marked as a pseudogene. The CDR3 is 14 amino acids. The DNA of the CDR3 is TGTGCCAGCAGCACCGAGGACTGCACAGATACGCAGTATTTT. Residues: CASSTEDCTDTQYF.

There are a few counts of this clonotype. The chain joins TRBV27 to TRBJ1-5; the D gene is possibly TRBD1 (6 bases). CDR1 and CDR2 (germline): MNHEY, SMNVEV (reference sequence). Trimming stripped 6 bases from V and 1 base from J, with 13 bases between. The CDR3 is 15 residues long. CDR3 nucleotide sequence: TGTGCCAGCAGCCTAACCGGGACAAGCAATCAGCCCCAGCATTTT. Translated: CASSLTGTSNQPQHF.

This clonotype was counted a few times. An end of the junction does not agree with germline; a read error may underlie this. The V and J genes are TRBV15 and TRBJ1-2; a weak D match, TRBD1 (5 bases). The CDR3 has 13 amino acids. Per the germline V gene, CDR1 is LNHNV and CDR2 is YYDKDF (reference sequence). The CDR3 region has the DNA TGTGCCACCAGCAGATCGACAGACTATGGCTGCACCTTC. Translation gives CATSRSTDYGCTF.

This clonotype was recorded a few times. The rearrangement links TRBV30 to TRBJ2-1; 10 nucleotides align to TRBD2. Germline CDR1 and CDR2: GTSNPN and SVGIG (reference sequence). CDR3 size: 15 residues. Trimming took 2 bases from V and 4 from J; bases not matched to a gene: 5. Here the CDR3 reads CAWSTGTSDYNEQFF. The CDR3 DNA reads as TGTGCCTGGAGTACTGGGACTAGCGATTACAATGAGCAGTTCTTC.

The chain joins TRBV7-7 to TRBJ2-7; 7 nucleotides align to TRBD2. The CDR3 extends over 13 amino acids. In germline, CDR1 is SSHAT, CDR2 FNYEAQ (reference sequence). J lost 5 bases, V lost 3 bases, and 4 bases had no gene match. CDR3 residues: CASSFSLANEQYF. The CDR3 region has the DNA TGTGCCAGCAGCTTCTCACTAGCGAACGAGCAGTACTTC. Filled out from reference TRBV7-7 and TRBJ2-7, the complete variable domain reads GAGVSQSPRYKVTKRGQDVTLRCDPISSHATLYWYQQALGQGPEFLTYFNYEAQPDKSGLPSDRFSAERPEGSISTLTIQRTEQRDSAMYRCASSFSLANEQYFGPGTRLTVT.